The source of this T cell receptor (beta chain) is a study of cytomegalovirus exposure and HLA in healthy donors. General observations from the study: When analyzed later, the rates of TCR association showed variation by HLA locus, with DRB1 the most and HLA-C the fewest. Analysis was carried out at a later point, and it linked a missense DCLRE1C variant to TCR beta V- and J-gene trimming.

PCR was performed using 60 Vbeta and 13 Jbeta primers. Libraries were prepared by immunoSEQ multiplex PCR; TCRdb keeps only in-frame clonotypes and omits some of them. Its table lists about 160,000 clones. V dropped 4 bases and J dropped 1; count of bases not matched to a gene: 3. There are 15 residues in the CDR3. CDR1 is MGHRA and CDR2 is YSYEKL in the germline V gene. On this clone: Its matching antigen is unknown.

Source material: PBMCs. This sequence joins TRBV4-1 and TRBJ2-4; TRBD1 agrees at 8 bases. The TCR comes from a woman in her 50s in good health and CMV-seronegative. DNA for the CDR3: TGCGCCAGCAGCCCGACAGGGGTGGCCAAAAACATTCAGTACTTC. Translation: CASSPTGVAKNIQYF.